The 23 T cell receptor beta chains in this list originate from one sample, sequenced in a study of esophageal squamous cell carcinoma under preoperative chemotherapy (dated by TCRdb to about 2018). The time point label on this specimen signifies: after preoperative PTX-NDP chemotherapy. The library was generated by PCR. The reads were generated on a HiSeq X Ten. In TCRdb, the public reads were trimmed at Q25 with fastp and aligned with MiXCR, with productive beta chains retained. Merged by CDR3 protein, the rows form single entries marked with the most common genes and DNA. This sample comprises approximately 20,000 distinct CDR3 sequences, about 45% of them detected only once. The ten largest make up 25% to 35% of the sample. The sample was acquired from a patient given preoperative chemotherapy. The source is a human donor with esophageal squamous cell carcinoma. The donor label of this sample is uncertain.

The chain is built from TRBV7-2 and TRBJ1-5; no definite D call. The V and J ends lost 5 bases and 2 bases respectively, with 10 bases between them. The CDR3 sequence is 14 residues long. Germline CDR1 and CDR2: SGHTA and FQGNSA. CDR3 DNA sequence: TGTGCCAGCAGCGCCTCATCCGGCAATCAGCCCCAGCATTTT. Translated: CASSASSGNQPQHF.

This clonotype has only a few counts. The rearrangement links TRBV11-2 to TRBJ2-1, with 8 bases lining up with TRBD1. V was pared by 5 bases and J by 10 bases, with 16 bases of the junction left unmatched. Per germline, CDR1 SGHAT and CDR2 FQNNGV. This CDR3 has 16 amino acids. CDR3 sequence reads: CASSPLSTGAAYEQFF. For the CDR3, the DNA is TGTGCCAGCAGCCCGTTATCGACAGGGGCCGCCTACGAGCAGTTCTTC.

In its sample, this clonotype was seen a few times. This rearrangement joins TRBV6-2 or TRBV6-3 to TRBJ2-3, with TRBD1 matching 8 bases. The V segment lost 5 bases and the J segment 2 bases; nucleotides outside the gene matches: 3. Germline CDR1 MNHEY, CDR2 SVGEGT. The length of the CDR3 is 14 residues. The CDR3 nucleotides read TGTGCCAGCAGTCCGGGACAGGACACAGATACGCAGTATTTT. It specifies CASSPGQDTDTQYF.

As concerns this clonotype: Because the CDR3 is missing its conserved closing phenylalanine or tryptophan, this is likely a read error. It is unclear where the CDR3 begins or ends on the DNA, so no DNA is shown, and the CDR3 is as TCRdb lists it. J is TRBJ2-5 and V is TRBV7-2. Germline V CDR1 and CDR2: SGHTA, FQGNSA. The CDR3 numbers 14 amino acids, ends counted. This CDR3 is CARSCALGTESRHS.

A few counts support this clonotype. J is TRBJ2-2 and V is TRBV7-3; 9 nucleotides align to TRBD1. The germline gives CDR1 SGHTA, CDR2 FQGTGA. CDR3 length equals 14 residues. The junction had 4 bases not matched to a gene; V was cut back by 5 bases and J by 6 bases. The CDR3 here is CASSATGGPGELFF. The CDR3 coding sequence is TGTGCCAGCAGCGCGACAGGGGGGCCCGGGGAGCTGTTTTTT.

The chain recombines TRBV6-1 with TRBJ2-3; 9 bases fit TRBD2. V shed 11 bases and J 4 bases; nucleotides not matched to a gene: 19. The CDR3 runs 17 residues. Germline V CDR1 and CDR2: MNHNS, SASEGT. The DNA of the CDR3 is TGTGCCGCGCACCGGGGGGGTGTTAGCGGGAGCCCAGATACGCAGTATTTT. Translating it yields CAAHRGGVSGSPDTQYF.

The CDR3 DNA follows: TGTGCCAGCGCGGCAGCCGGGGGTCTAGTCTCTGGGGCCAACGTCCTGACTTTC. Protein: CASAAAGGLVSGANVLTF. The gene calls are TRBV12-3 or TRBV12-4 and TRBJ2-6; D possibly corresponds to TRBD2 (6 bases). The germline V and J ends were trimmed by 8 bases and 0 bases, with 20 bases remaining between them. There are 18 residues in the CDR3.

A remark on this clonotype: A read error is likely, as this CDR3 ends without the conserved phenylalanine or tryptophan. V usage is TRBV7-8 and J usage is TRBJ2-5, with a possible D match to TRBD2 (7 bases). Near its end, the DNA agrees better with TRBJ2-1, so the J call may be wrong. The CDR3 runs to 14 residues. From germline, CDR1 is SGHVS and CDR2 FQNEAQ. CDR3 coding DNA: TGTGCCAGCCGGCAGGGAGGGGGGCAAGAGACCCAGTTCTCC. Protein: CASRQGGGQETQFS.

This clonotype has ten or more counts. The chain uses TRBV5-4 and TRBJ1-1; D gene unclear. The CDR3 runs 13 residues. Trimming stripped 4 bases from V and 6 bases from J, with 13 bases between. Germline V gene lookup returns CDR1 SGHNT and CDR2 YYREEE (reference sequence). CDR3 region: CASSLYNGPEAFF. CDR3 sequence (DNA): TGTGCCAGCAGCCTATATAACGGCCCTGAAGCTTTCTTT.

In this sample, this clonotype turned up many times. The chain carries TRBV7-2 and TRBJ2-5, with D possibly called TRBD1 or TRBD2 (5 bases each). Germline values: CDR1 SGHTA, CDR2 FQGNSA. Trimming took off 10 bases at V and 5 bases at J, with 23 bases between the two ends. This CDR3 is built from 15 residues. The CDR3 protein is CATSDRGRVEETQYF. The CDR3 DNA sequence: TGTGCCACATCCGACCGGGGCAGGGTGGAGGAGACCCAGTACTTC.

To note about this clonotype: One end of the junction varies from germline; a read error may be responsible. The rearrangement joins TRBV7-8 to TRBJ2-4; D not certain. The CDR3 runs 15 residues. The V gene's germline CDR1 is SGHVS and CDR2 FQNEAQ. The CDR3, as DNA: TGTGCCAGCAGCTCGGGTAGTCGAACCAAAGACACTCAGTATTTC. Translating it yields CASSSGSRTKDTQYF.

For the CDR3, the DNA is TGTGCCAGCAGCTTATATTATGGGGCGGATGAGCAGTTCTTC. Its protein product is CASSLYYGADEQFF. The chain recombines TRBV7-2 with TRBJ2-1; possibly TRBD1 for D (5 bases). This CDR3 comprises 14 residues. With 2 bases removed from V and 8 bases from J, the gap between germline ends came to 13 bases. CDR1 and CDR2 from the germline V gene are SGHTA and FQGNSA. The full variable domain, completed using reference TRBV7-2 and TRBJ2-1, is GAGVSQSPSNKVTEKGKDVELRCDPISGHTALYWYRQSLGQGLEFLIYFQGNSAPDKSGLPSDRFSAERTGGSVSTLTIQRTQQEDSAVYLCASSLYYGADEQFFGPGTRLTVL.

There are many counts of this clonotype. V and J are TRBV19 and TRBJ2-7; D may match TRBD1 or TRBD2 (7 bases each). Germline V gene data show CDR1 as LNHDA and CDR2 as SQIVND (reference sequence). Trimming took 4 bases from V and 2 from J, leaving 21 bases between them. The CDR3 sequence is 17 residues long. This CDR3 is CASSTPPGRGTTYEQYF. As DNA, the CDR3 is TGTGCCAGTAGTACCCCACCTGGCAGGGGGACTACCTACGAGCAGTACTTC.

CDR3 sequence: CASSLSGGAGETQYF. CDR3 coding DNA: TGTGCCAGCAGCTTAAGCGGGGGGGCTGGAGAGACCCAGTACTTC. The J gene is TRBJ2-5, the V gene TRBV7-3; 9 bases are shared with TRBD2. The germline gives CDR1 SGHTA, CDR2 FQGTGA. After removal of 1 base from V and 4 bases from J, the junction contained 4 bases not matched to a gene. This CDR3 has 15 residues. The full variable domain, rest sourced from reference TRBV7-3 and TRBJ2-5, is GAGVSQTPSNKVTEKGKYVELRCDPISGHTALYWYRQSLGQGPEFLIYFQGTGAADDSGLPNDRFFAVRPEGSVSTLKIQRTERGDSAVYLCASSLSGGAGETQYFGPGTRLLVL.

The rearrangement uses TRBV7-6 and TRBJ2-3; TRBD2 matches 8 bases. The germline gives CDR1 SGHVS, CDR2 FNYEAQ. Germline trimming cut 5 bases from V and 3 bases from J; bases unmatched to any gene: 10. This CDR3 has 16 residues. The CDR3: CASSPTSGGGTDTQYF. For the CDR3, the DNA is TGTGCCAGCAGCCCAACTAGCGGTGGAGGAACAGATACGCAGTATTTT.

DNA of the CDR3: TGTGCCAGCAGCACAGAACTAGGGGCCCAGTTCTTC. It specifies CASSTELGAQFF. V usage is TRBV7-3 and J usage is TRBJ2-1, with D perhaps TRBD1 or TRBD2 (5 bases each). Germline V gene data show CDR1 as SGHTA and CDR2 as FQGTGA. The CDR3 loop spans 12 amino acids. V lost 5 bases and J lost 13, with 15 bases in between. Looking up the rest from reference TRBV7-3 and TRBJ2-1 gives the full variable domain: GAGVSQTPSNKVTEKGKYVELRCDPISGHTALYWYRQSLGQGPEFLIYFQGTGAADDSGLPNDRFFAVRPEGSVSTLKIQRTERGDSAVYLCASSTELGAQFFGPGTRLTVL.

In regard to this clonotype: A junction end diverges from the germline sequence, so it may reflect a read error. This rearrangement joins TRBV7-2 to TRBJ2-2, with a tentative D call TRBD2 (5 bases). The DNA end lines up better with TRBJ2-3; the J call may be wrong. From germline, CDR1 is SGHTA and CDR2 FQGNSA. This CDR3 spans 15 amino acids. CDR3 region: CARSLQAVGTEKQYF. The CDR3 DNA is TGTGCCAGGAGCTTACAAGCGGTGGGCACAGAGAAGCAGTATTTT.

The J gene is TRBJ2-1, the V gene TRBV11-2, with D perhaps assigned TRBD1 or TRBD2 (5 bases each). Germline V gene lookup returns CDR1 SGHAT and CDR2 FQNNGV. This CDR3 is 14 amino acids long. V gave up 5 bases and J gave up 10 bases, with 18 bases separating them. The CDR3 here is CASSHRIVGVEQFF. The DNA for the CDR3 is TGTGCCAGCAGCCACCGGATTGTGGGGGTCGAGCAGTTCTTC.

V and J are TRBV7-8 and TRBJ2-2; D might be TRBD2 (6 bases). From germline, CDR1 is SGHVS and CDR2 FQNEAQ. CDR3 length: 17 residues. Trimming shortened V by 5 bases and J by 3 bases, and 19 bases separated the two germline ends. CDR3 coding DNA: TGTGCCAGCAGCGTACATCCGCGGGAATGGGACACCGGGGAGCTGTTTTTT. Translating gives CASSVHPREWDTGELFF. The full variable domain, its missing parts supplied by reference TRBV7-8 and TRBJ2-2, is GAGVSQSPRYKVAKRGQDVALRCDPISGHVSLFWYQQALGQGPEFLTYFQNEAQLDKSGLPSDRFFAERPEGSVSTLKIQRTQQEDSAVYLCASSVHPREWDTGELFFGEGSRLTVL.

V and J are TRBV7-8 and TRBJ2-3; TRBD2 aligns across 7 bases. Unmatched junction bases numbered 11, after V lost 5 bases and J lost 3 bases. Germline assignment: CDR1 SGHVS and CDR2 FQNEAQ. The CDR3 is 16 amino acids. As DNA, the CDR3 is TGTGCCAGCAGCCAGAGGGAGGGCCCCGCTACAGATACGCAGTATTTT. Its protein is CASSQREGPATDTQYF.

The chain links TRBV5-1 to TRBJ2-2; D gene uncertain. Looked up from germline, CDR1 is SGHRS and CDR2 is YFSETQ. V gave up 0 bases and J gave up 4 bases, with 10 bases separating them. This CDR3 contains 15 residues. DNA of the CDR3: TGCGCCAGCAGCTTGGTCGGTCTGGGCACCGGGGAGCTGTTTTTT. Its translation is CASSLVGLGTGELFF.

On this clonotype itself: At one of its ends the junction is not consistent with the germline gene, which may arise from a read error. The gene calls are TRBV7-2 and TRBJ2-5, with D possibly matching TRBD1 (6 bases). The CDR3 is 14 residues long. Germline CDR1 SGHTA, CDR2 FQGNSA. In DNA, the CDR3 is TGTGCCAGCAGCCCTACCGGGGACAAAGAGACCCGACTTTTC. Translating it yields CASSPTGDKETRLF. Full variable domain (rest looked up from reference TRBV7-2 and TRBJ2-5): GAGVSQSPSNKVTEKGKDVELRCDPISGHTALYWYRQSLGQGLEFLIYFQGNSAPDKSGLPSDRFSAERTGGSVSTLTIQRTQQEDSAVYLCASSPTGDKETRLFGPGTRLLVL.

This clonotype occurred many times. The chain employs TRBV7-6 and TRBJ2-5, with TRBD2 matching 12 bases. The length of the CDR3 is 15 residues. V lost 3 bases, J lost 4 bases, and 3 bases stayed unmatched. Germline CDR1 reads SGHVS; CDR2 reads FNYEAQ. The DNA for the CDR3 is TGTGCCAGCAGCTTCACTAGCGGGAGGCCAGAGACCCAGTACTTC. This encodes CASSFTSGRPETQYF. Based on the CDR3 plus reference TRBV7-6 and TRBJ2-5, the full variable domain is GAGVSQSPRYKVTKRGQDVALRCDPISGHVSLYWYRQALGQGPEFLTYFNYEAQQDKSGLPNDRFSAERPEGSISTLTIQRTEQRDSAMYRCASSFTSGRPETQYFGPGTRLLVL.